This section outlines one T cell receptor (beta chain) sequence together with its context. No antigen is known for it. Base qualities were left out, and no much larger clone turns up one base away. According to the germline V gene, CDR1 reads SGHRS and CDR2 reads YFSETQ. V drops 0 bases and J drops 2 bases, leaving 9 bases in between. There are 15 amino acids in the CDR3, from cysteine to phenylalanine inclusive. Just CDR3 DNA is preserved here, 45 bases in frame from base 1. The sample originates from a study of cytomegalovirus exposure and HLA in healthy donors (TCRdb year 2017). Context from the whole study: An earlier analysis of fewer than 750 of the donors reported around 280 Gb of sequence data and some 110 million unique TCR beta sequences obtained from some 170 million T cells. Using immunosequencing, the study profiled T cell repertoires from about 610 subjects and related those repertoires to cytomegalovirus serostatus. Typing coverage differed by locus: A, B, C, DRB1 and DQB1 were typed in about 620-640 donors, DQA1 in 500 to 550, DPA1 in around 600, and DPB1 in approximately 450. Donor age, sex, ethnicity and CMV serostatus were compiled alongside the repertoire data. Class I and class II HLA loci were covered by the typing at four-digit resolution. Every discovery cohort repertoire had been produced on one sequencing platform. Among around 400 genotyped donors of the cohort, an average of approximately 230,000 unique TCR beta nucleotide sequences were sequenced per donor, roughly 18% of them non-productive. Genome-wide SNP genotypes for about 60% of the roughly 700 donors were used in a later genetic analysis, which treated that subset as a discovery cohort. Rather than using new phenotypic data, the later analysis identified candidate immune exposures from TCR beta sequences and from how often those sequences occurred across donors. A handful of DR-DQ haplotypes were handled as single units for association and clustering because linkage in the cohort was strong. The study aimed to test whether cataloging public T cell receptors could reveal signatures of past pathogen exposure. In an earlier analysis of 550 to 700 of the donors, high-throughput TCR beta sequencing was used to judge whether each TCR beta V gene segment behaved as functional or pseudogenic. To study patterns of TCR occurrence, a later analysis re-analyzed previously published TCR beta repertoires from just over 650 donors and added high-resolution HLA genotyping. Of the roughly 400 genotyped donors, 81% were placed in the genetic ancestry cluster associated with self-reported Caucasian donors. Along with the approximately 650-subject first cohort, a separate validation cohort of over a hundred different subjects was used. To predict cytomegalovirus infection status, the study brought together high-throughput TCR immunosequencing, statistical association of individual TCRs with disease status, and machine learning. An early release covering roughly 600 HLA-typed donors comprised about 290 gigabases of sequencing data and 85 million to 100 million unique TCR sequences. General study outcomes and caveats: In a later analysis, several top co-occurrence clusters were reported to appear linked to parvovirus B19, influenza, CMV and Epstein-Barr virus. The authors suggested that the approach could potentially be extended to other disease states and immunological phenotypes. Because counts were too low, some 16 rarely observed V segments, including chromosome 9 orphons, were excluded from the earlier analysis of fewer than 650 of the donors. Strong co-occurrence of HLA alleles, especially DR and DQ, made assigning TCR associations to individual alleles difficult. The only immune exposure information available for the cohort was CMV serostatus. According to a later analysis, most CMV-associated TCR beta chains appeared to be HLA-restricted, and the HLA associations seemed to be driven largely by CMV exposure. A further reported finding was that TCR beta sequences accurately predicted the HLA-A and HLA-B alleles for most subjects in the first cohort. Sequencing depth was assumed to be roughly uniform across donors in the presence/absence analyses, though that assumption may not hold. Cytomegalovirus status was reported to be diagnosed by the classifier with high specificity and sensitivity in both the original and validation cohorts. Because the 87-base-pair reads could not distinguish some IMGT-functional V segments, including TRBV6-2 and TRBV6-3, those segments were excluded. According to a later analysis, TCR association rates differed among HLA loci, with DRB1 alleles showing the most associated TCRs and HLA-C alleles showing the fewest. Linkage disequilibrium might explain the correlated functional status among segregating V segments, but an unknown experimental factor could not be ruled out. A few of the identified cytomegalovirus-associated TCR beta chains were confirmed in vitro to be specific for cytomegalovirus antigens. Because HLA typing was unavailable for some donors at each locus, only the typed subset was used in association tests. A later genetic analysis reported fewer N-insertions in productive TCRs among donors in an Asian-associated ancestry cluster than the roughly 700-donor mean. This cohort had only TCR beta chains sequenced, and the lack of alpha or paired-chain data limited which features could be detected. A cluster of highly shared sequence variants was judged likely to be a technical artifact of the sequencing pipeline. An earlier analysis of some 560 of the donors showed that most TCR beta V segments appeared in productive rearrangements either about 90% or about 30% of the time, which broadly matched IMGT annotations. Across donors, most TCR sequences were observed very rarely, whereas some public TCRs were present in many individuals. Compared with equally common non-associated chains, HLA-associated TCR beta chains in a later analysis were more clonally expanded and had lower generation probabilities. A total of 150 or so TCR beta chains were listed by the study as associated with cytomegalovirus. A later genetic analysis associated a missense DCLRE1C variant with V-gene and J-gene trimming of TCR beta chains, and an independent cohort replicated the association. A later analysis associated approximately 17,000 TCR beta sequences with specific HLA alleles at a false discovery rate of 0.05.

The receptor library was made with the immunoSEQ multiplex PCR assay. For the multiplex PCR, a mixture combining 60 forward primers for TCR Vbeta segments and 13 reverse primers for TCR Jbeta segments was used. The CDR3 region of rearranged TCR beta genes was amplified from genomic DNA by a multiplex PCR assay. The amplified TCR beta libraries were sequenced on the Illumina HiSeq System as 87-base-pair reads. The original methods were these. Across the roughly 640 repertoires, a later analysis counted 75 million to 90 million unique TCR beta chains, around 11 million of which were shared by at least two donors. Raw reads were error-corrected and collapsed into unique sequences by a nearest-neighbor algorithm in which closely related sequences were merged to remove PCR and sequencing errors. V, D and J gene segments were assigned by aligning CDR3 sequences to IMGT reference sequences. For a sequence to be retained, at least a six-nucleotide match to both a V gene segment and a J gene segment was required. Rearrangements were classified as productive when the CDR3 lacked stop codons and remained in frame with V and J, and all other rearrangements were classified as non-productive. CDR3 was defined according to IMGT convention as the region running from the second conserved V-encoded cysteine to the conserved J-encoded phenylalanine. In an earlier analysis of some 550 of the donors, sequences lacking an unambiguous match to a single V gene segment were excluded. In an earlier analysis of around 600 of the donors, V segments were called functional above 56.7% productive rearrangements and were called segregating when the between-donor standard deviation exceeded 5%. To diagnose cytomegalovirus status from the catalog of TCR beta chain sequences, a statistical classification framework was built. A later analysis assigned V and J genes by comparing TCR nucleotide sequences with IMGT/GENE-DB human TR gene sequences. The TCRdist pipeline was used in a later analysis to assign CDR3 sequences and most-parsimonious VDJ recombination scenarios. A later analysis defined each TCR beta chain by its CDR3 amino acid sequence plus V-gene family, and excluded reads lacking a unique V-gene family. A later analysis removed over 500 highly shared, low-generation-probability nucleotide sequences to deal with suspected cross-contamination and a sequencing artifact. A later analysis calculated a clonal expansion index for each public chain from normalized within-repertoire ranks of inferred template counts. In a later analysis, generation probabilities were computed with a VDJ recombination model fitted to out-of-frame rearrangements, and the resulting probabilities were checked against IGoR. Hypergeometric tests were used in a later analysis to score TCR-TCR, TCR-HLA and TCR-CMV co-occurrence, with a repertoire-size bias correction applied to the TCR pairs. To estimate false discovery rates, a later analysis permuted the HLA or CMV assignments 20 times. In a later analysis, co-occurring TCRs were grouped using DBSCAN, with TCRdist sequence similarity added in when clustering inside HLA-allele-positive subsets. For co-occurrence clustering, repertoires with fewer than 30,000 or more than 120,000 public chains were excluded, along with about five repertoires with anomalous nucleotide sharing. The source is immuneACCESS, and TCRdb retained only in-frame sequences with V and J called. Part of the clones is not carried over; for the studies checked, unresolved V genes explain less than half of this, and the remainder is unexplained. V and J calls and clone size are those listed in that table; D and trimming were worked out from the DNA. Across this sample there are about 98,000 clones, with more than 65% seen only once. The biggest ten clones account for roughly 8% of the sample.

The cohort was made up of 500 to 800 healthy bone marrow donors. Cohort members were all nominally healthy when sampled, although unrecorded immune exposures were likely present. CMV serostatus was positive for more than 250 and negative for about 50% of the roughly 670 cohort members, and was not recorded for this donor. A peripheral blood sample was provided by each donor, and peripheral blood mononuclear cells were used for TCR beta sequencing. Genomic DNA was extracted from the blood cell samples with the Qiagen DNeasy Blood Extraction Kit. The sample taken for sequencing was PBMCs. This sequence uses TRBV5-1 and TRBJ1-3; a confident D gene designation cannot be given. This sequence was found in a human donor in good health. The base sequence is TGCGCCAGCAGCTTGGCCTCAGCGACTGGAAACACCATATATTTT. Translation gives CASSLASATGNTIYF.